This TCR beta chain was sequenced for a study of response to subunit inactivated influenza vaccine. This clonotype was recorded many times. The antigen is undetermined. Study findings and constraints: Authors suggested seasonal influenza vaccinations each recruit few new T cells.

TCRdb reprocessed the RT-PCR reads via MiXCR and lists one record per CDR3 protein. Found here are fewer than 700,000 distinct CDR3 sequences, roughly 13% of them singletons; the top ten hold about 12%. The germline V gene encodes CDR1 MNHEY and CDR2 SVGAGI. This CDR3 has 17 amino acids. Trimming cost V 4 bases and J 0 bases, with 16 bases left between them. The V and J genes are TRBV6-5 and TRBJ2-1; D might be TRBD1 (6 bases). This TCR derives from a man in his forties or fifties who received an inactivated influenza vaccine. Source: PBMCs from blood, taken about 6 weeks after vaccination. The CDR3 loop is CASSLRPTGLSYNEQFF. CDR3 DNA sequence: TGTGCCAGCAGTTTACGGCCGACAGGACTCTCCTACAATGAGCAGTTCTTC.